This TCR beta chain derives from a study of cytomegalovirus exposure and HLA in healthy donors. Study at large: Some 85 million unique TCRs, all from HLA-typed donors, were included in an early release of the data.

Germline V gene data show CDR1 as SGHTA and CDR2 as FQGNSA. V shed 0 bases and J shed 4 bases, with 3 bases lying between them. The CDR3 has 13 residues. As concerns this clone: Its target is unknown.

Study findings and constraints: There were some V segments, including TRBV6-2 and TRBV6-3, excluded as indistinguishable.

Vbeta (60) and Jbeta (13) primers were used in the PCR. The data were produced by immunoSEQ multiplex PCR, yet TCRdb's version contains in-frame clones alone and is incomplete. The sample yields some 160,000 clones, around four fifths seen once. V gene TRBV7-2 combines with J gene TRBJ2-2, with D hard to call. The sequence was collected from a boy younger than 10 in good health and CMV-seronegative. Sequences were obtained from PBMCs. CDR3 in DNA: TGTGCCAGCAGCTTAGCCAGCACCGGGGAGCTGTTTTTT. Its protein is CASSLASTGELFF.